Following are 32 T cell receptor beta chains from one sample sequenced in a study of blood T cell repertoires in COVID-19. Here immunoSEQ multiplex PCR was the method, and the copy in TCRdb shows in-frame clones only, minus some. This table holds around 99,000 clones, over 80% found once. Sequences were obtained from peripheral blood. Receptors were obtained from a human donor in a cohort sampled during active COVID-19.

The CDR3 DNA follows: TGTGCCAGCAGGTCCCGTACGCGGGAGACGGATTACAATGAGCAGTTCTTC. Translating it yields CASRSRTRETDYNEQFF. The V call is TRBV28, the J call TRBJ2-1; the match to TRBD2 covers 7 bases. CDR1 and CDR2 from the germline V gene are MDHEN and SYDVKM. This CDR3 has 17 residues. The V gene end was trimmed by 6 bases and the J gene end by 4 bases; junction bases not matched to a gene: 15.

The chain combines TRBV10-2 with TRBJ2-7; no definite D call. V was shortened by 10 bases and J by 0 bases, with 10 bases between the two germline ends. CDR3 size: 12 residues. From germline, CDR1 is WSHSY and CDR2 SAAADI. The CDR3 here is CAISLSSYEQYF. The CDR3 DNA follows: TGCGCCATCAGCTTGAGCTCCTACGAGCAGTACTTC.

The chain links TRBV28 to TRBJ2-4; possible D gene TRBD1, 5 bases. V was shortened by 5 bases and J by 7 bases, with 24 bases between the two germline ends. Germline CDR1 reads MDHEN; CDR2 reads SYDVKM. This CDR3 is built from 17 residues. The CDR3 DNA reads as TGTGCCAGCAGTCCTGTTAGGGGCAGGTGGTTGGAGAACATTCAGTACTTC. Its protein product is CASSPVRGRWLENIQYF.

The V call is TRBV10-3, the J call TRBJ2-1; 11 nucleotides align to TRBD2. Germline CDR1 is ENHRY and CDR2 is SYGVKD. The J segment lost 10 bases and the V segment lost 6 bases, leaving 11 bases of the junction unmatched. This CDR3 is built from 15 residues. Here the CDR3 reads CAIRYNSGRAQEQFF. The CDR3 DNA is TGTGCCATCAGGTACAATAGCGGGAGGGCCCAGGAGCAGTTCTTC.

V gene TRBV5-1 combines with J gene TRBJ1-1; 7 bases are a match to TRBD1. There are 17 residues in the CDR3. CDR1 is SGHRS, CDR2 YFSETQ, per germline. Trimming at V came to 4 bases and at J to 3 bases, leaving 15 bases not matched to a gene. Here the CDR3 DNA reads TGCGCCAGCAGCCCGGGACAGAAAACCCCCTCATACACTGAAGCTTTCTTT. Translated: CASSPGQKTPSYTEAFF.

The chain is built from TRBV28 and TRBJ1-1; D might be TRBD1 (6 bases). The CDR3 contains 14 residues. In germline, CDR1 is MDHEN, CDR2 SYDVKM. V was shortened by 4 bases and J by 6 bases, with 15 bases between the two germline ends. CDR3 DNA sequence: TGTGCCAGCAGTTCAGCGGCAGGGGTCCCTGAAGCTTTCTTT. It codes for CASSSAAGVPEAFF.

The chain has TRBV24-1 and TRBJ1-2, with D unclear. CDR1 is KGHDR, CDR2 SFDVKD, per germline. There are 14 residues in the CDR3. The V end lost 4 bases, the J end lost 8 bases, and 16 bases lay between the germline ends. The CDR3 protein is CATSDFSRGRGYTF. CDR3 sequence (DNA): TGTGCCACCAGTGACTTCAGCCGAGGGCGAGGCTACACCTTC.

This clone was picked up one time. CDR3 in amino acids: CASSYGTGVTGELFF. The CDR3 nucleotides are TGTGCCAGCAGTTACGGGACAGGGGTTACCGGGGAGCTGTTTTTT. The chain uses TRBV6-5 and TRBJ2-2; TRBD1 agrees at 10 bases. The germline V gene encodes CDR1 MNHEY and CDR2 SVGAGI. There are 15 residues in the CDR3. J was trimmed by 5 bases and V by 2 bases; bases with no gene match: 2.

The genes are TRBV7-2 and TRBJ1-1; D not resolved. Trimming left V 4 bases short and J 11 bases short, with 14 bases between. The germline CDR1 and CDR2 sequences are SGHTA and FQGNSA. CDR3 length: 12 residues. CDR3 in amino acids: CASSSGLPMAFF. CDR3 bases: TGTGCCAGCAGCTCCGGACTCCCGATGGCTTTCTTT.

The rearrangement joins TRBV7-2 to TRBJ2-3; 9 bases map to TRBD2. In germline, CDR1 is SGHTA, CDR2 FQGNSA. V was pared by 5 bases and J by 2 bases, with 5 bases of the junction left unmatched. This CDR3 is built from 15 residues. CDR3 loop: CASSEAGGTTDTQYF. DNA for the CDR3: TGTGCCAGCAGCGAAGCGGGGGGCACCACAGATACGCAGTATTTT.

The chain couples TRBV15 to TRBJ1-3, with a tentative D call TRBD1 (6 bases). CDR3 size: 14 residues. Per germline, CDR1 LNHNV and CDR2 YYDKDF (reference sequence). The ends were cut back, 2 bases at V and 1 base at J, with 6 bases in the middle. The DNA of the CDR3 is TGTGCCACCAGCAGACAGGGGTCTGGAAACACCATATATTTT. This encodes CATSRQGSGNTIYF.

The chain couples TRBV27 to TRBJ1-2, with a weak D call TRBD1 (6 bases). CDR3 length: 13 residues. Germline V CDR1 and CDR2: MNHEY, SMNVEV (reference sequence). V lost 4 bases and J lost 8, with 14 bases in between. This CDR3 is CASSSQGLRGYTF. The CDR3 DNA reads TGTGCCAGCAGTTCGCAGGGGTTAAGGGGCTACACCTTC.

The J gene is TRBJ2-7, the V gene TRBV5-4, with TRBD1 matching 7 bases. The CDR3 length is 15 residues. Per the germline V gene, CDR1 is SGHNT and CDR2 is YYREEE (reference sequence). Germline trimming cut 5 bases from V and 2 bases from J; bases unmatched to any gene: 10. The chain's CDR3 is CASSSPPGTAYEQYF. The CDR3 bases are TGTGCCAGCAGTTCGCCCCCCGGGACAGCCTACGAGCAGTACTTC.

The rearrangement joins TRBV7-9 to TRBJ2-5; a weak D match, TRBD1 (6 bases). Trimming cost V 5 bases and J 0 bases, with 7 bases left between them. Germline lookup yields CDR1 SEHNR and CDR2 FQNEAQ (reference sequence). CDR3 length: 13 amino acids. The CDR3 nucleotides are TGTGCCAGCAGCCGGGACAACCAAGAGACCCAGTACTTC. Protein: CASSRDNQETQYF.

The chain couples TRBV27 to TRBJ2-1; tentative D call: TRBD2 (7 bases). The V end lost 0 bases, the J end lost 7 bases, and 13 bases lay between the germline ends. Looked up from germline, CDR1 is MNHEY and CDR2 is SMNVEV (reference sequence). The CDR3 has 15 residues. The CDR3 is CASSLSGGPGNEQFF. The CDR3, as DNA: TGTGCCAGCAGTTTATCGGGGGGGCCGGGGAATGAGCAGTTCTTC.

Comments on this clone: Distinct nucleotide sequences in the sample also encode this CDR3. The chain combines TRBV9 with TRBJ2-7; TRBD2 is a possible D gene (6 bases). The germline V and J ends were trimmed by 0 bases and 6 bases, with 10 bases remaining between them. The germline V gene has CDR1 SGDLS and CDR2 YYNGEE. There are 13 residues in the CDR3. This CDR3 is CASSVVGGSEQYF. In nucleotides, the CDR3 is TGTGCCAGCAGCGTAGTGGGGGGTTCCGAGCAGTACTTC.

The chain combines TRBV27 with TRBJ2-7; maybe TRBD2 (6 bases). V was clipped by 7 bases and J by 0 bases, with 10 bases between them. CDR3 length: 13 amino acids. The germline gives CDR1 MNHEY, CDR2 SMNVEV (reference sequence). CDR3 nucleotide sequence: TGTGCCAGCACCCGGGGGAGCTCCTACGAGCAGTACTTC. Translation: CASTRGSSYEQYF.

The CDR3 reads CASRSGAGRSYNEQFF. The DNA of the CDR3 is TGTGCCAGCAGGTCAGGGGCGGGCCGCTCCTACAATGAGCAGTTCTTC. The chain uses TRBV13 and TRBJ2-1, with D possibly matching TRBD1 (6 bases). V was cut by 6 bases and J by 0 bases, with 15 bases left in between. Germline lookup yields CDR1 PRHDT and CDR2 FYEKMQ (reference sequence). CDR3 length equals 16 residues.

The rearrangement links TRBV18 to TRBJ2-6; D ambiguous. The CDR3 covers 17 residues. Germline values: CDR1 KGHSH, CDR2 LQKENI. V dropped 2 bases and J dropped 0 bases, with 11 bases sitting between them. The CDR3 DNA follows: TGTGCCAGCTCACCAGTGGCGGTGAGCTCTGGGGCCAACGTCCTGACTTTC. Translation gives CASSPVAVSSGANVLTF.

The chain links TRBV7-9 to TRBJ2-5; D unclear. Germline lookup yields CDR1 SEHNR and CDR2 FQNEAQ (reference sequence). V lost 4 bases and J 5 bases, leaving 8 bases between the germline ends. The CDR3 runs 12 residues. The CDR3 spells CASSYHGETQYF. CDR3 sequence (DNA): TGTGCCAGCAGCTACCACGGGGAGACCCAGTACTTC. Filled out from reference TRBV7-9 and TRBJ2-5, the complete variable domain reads DTGVSQNPRHKITKRGQNVTFRCDPISEHNRLYWYRQTLGQGPEFLTYFQNEAQLEKSRLLSDRFSAERPKGSFSTLEIQRTEQGDSAMYLCASSYHGETQYFGPGTRLLVL.

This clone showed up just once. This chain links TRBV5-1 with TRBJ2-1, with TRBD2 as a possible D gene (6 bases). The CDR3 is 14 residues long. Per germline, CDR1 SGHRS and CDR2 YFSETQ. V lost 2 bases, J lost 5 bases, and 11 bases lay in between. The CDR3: CASSFSSANNEQFF. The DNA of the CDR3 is TGCGCCAGCAGCTTCTCTAGCGCTAACAATGAGCAGTTCTTC. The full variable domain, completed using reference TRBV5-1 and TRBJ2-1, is KAGVTQTPRYLIKTRGQQVTLSCSPISGHRSVSWYQQTPGQGLQFLFEYFSETQRNKGNFPGRFSGRQFSNSRSEMNVSTLELGDSALYLCASSFSSANNEQFFGPGTRLTVL.

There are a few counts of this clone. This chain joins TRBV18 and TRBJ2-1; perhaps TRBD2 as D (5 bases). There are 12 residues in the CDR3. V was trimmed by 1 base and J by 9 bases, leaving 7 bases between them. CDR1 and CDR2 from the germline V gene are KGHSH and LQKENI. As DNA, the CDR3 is TGTGCCAGCTCACCACTGGCGGGTGAGCAGTTCTTC. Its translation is CASSPLAGEQFF.

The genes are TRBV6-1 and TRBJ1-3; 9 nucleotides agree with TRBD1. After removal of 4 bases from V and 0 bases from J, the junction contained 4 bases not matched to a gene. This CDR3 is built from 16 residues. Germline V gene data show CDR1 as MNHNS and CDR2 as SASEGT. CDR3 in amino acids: CASSVKGQGSGNTIYF. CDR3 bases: TGTGCCAGCAGTGTTAAGGGACAGGGCTCTGGAAACACCATATATTTT.

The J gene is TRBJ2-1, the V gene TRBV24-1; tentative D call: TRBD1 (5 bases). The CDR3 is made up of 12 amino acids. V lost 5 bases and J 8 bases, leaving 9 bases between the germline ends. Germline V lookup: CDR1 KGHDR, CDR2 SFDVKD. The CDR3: CATSVAGYEQFF. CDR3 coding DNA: TGTGCCACCAGTGTCGCAGGGTATGAGCAGTTCTTC.

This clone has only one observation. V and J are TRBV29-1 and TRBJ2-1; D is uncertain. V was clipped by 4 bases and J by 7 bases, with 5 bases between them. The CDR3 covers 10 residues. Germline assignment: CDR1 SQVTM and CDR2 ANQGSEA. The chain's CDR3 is CSVGRNEQFF. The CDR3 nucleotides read TGCAGCGTTGGGCGGAATGAGCAGTTCTTC.

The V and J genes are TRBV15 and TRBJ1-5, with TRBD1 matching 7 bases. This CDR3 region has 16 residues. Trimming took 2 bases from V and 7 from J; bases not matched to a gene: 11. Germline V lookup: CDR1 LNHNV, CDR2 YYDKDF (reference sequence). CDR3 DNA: TGTGCCACCAGCAGACTGACAGGGAGTGGATCGCAGCCCCAGCATTTT. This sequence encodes CATSRLTGSGSQPQHF.

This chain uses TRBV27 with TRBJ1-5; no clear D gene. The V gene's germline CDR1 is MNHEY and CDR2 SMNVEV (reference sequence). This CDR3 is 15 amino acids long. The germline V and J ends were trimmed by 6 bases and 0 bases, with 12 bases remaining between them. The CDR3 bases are TGTGCCAGCAGCGCGCACAGTTATAGCAATCAGCCCCAGCATTTT. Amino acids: CASSAHSYSNQPQHF.

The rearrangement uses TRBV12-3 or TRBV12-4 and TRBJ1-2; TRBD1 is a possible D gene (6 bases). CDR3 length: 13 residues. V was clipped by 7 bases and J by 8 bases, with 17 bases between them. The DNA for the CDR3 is TGTGCCAGCACCCGGCGGGGGCGAGAAGGCTACACCTTC. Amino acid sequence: CASTRRGREGYTF.

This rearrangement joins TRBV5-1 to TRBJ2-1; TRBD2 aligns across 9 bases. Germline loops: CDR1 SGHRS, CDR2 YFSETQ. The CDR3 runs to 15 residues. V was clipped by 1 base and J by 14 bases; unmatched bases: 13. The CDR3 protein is CASSLSSGGPIGEFF. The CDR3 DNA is TGCGCCAGCAGCTTGTCAAGCGGGGGGCCCATAGGTGAGTTCTTC.

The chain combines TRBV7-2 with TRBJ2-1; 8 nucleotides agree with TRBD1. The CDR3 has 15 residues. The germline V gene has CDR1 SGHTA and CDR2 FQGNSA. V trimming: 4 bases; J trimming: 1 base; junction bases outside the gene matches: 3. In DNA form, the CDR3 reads TGTGCCAGCAGCTCCGACAGGGGTTCCTACAATGAGCAGTTCTTC. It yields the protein CASSSDRGSYNEQFF.

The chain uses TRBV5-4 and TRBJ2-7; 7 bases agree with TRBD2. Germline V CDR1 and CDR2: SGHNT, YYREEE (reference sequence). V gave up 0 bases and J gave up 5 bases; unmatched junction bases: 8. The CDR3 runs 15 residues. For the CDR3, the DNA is TGTGCCAGCAGCTTGGTGTGGGAGGGCCGCCACGAGCAGTACTTC. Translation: CASSLVWEGRHEQYF.

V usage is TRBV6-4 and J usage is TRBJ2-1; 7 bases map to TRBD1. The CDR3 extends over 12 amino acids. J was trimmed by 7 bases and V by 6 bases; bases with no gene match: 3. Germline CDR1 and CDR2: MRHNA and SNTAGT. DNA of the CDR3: TGTGCCAGCAGCGAACAGGGGAATGAGCAGTTCTTC. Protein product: CASSEQGNEQFF.